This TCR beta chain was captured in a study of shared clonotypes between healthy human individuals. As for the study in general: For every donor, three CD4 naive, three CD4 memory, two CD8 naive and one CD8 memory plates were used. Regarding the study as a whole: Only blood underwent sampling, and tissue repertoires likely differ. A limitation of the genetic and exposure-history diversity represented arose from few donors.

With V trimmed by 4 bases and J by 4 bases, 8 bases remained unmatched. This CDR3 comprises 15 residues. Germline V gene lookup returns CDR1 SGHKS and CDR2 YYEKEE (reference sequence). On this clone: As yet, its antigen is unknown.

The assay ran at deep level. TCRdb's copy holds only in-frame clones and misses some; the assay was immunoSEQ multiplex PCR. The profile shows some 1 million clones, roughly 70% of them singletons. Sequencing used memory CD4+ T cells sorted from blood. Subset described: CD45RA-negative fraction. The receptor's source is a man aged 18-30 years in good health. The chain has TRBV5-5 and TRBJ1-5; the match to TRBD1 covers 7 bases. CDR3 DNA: TGTGCCAGCAGCCCCCGGACAGGCGAAAATCAGCCCCAGCATTTT. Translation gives CASSPRTGENQPQHF.